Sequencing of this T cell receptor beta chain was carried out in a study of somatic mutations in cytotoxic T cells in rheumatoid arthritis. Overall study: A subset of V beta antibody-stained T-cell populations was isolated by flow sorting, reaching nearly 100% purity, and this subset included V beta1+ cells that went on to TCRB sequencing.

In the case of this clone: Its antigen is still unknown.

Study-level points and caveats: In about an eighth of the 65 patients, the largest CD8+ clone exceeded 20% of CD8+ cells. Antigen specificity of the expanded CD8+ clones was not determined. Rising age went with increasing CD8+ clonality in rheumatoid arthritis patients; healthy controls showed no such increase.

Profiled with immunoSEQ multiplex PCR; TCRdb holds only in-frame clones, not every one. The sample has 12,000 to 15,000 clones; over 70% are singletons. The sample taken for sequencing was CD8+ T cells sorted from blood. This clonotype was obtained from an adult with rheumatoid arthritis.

In DNA, the CDR3 is TGTGCCAGCAGTCCGAGGACAGGGATCTCCTACGAGCAGTACTTC. Its protein is CASSPRTGISYEQYF. The chain employs TRBV28 and TRBJ2-7, with 8 bases identical to TRBD1. V was clipped by 5 bases and J by 0 bases; unmatched bases: 6. Germline CDR1 MDHEN, CDR2 SYDVKM. This CDR3 has 15 residues.